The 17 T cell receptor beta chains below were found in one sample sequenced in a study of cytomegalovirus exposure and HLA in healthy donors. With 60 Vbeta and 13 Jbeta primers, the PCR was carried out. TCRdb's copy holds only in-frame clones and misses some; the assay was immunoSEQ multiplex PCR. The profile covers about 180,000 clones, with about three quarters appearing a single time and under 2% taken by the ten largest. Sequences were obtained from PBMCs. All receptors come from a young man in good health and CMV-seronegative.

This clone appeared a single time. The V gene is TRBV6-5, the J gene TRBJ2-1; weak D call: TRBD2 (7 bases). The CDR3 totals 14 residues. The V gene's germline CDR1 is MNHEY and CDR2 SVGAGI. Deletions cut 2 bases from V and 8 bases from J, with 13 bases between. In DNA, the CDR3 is TGTGCCAGCAGTTACGGGGGGGCTGGGTATGAGCAGTTCTTC. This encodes CASSYGGAGYEQFF.

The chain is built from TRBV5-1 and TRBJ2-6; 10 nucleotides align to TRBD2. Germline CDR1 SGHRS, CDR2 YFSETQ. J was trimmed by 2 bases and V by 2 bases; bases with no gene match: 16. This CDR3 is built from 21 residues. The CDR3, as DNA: TGCGCCAGCAGCTTTACAACTGAAAGGACTAGCGGCGATGCTGGGGCCAACGTCCTGACTTTC. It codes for CASSFTTERTSGDAGANVLTF.

Here the CDR3 reads CASSSDGGRRNTIYF. DNA for the CDR3: TGTGCCAGCAGCTCGGATGGAGGGCGTCGAAACACCATATATTTT. This chain connects TRBV7-9 to TRBJ1-3; D remains unclear. Germline values: CDR1 SEHNR, CDR2 FQNEAQ (reference sequence). CDR3 length equals 15 residues. Trimming left V 4 bases short and J 5 bases short, with 15 bases between.

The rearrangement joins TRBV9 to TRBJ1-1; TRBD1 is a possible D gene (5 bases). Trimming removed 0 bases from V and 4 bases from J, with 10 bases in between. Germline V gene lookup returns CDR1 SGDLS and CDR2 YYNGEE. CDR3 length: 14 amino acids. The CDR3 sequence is CASSVETGVTEAFF. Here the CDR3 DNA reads TGTGCCAGCAGCGTAGAGACGGGGGTCACTGAAGCTTTCTTT.

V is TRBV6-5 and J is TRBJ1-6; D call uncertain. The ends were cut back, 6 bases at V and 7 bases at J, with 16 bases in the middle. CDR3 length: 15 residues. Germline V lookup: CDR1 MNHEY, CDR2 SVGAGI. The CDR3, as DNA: TGTGCCAGCAGCCCCCGCGGCCTCCCCAATTCACCCCTCCACTTT. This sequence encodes CASSPRGLPNSPLHF.

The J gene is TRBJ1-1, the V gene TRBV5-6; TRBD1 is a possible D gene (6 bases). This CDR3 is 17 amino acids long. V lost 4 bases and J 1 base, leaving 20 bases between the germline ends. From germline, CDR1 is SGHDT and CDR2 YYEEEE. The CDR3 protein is CASSPSPGERGNTEAFF. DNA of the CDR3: TGTGCCAGCAGCCCGTCCCCAGGGGAAAGGGGGAACACTGAAGCTTTCTTT.

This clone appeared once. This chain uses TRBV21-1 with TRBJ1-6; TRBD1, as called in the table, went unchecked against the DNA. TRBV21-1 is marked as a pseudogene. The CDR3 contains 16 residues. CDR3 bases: TGTGCCAGCAGCGCCGCCGGGGGACAGGGTGCTTCACCCCTCCACTTT. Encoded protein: CASSAAGGQGASPLHF.

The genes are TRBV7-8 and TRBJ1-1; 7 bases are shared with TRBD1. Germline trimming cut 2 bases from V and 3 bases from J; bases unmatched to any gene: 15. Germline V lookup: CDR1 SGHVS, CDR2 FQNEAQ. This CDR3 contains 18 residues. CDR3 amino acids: CASSLPLRTGRSDTEAFF. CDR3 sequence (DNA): TGTGCCAGCAGCTTACCCCTCCGGACAGGTCGGAGTGACACTGAAGCTTTCTTT.

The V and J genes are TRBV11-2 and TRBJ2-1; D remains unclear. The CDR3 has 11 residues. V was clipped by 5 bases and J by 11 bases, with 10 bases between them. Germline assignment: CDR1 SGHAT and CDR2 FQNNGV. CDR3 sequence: CASSPRGKQFF. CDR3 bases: TGTGCCAGCAGCCCCAGAGGAAAGCAGTTCTTC.

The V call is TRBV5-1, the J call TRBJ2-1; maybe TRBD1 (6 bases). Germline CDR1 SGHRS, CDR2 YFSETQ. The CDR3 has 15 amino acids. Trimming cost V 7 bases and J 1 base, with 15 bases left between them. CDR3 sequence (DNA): TGCGCCAGCGCTTTATCGGACAGTTCCTACAATGAGCAGTTCTTC. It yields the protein CASALSDSSYNEQFF.

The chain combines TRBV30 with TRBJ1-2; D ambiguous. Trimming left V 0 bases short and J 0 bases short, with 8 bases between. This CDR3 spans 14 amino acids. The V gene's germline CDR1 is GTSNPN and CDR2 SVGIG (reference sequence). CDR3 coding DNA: TGTGCCTGGAGTGTGGGCAGATCTAACTATGGCTACACCTTC. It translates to CAWSVGRSNYGYTF.

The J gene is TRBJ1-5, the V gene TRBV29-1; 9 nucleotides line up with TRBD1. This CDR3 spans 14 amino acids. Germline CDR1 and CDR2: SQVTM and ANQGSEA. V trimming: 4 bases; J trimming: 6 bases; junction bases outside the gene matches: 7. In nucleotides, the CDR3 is TGCAGCGTTGCATCGGGGACAGGGTTTCAGCCCCAGCATTTT. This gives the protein CSVASGTGFQPQHF. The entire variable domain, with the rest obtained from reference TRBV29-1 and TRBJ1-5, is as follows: SAVISQKPSRDICQRGTSLTIQCQVDSQVTMMFWYRQQPGQSLTLIATANQGSEATYESGFVIDKFPISRPNLTFSTLTVSNMSPEDSSIYLCSVASGTGFQPQHFGDGTRLSIL.

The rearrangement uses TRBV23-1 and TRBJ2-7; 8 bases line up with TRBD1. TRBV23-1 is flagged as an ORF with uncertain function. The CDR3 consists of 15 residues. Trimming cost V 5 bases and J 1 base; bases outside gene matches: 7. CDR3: CASSFPGGFSYEQYF. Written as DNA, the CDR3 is TGCGCCAGCAGTTTTCCAGGGGGCTTTTCCTACGAGCAGTACTTC.

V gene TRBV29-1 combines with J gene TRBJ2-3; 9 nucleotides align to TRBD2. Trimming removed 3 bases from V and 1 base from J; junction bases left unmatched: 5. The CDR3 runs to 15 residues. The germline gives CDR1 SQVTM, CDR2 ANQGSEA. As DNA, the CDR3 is TGCAGCGTTGAGCGCGGGGGGGCCGGCACAGATACGCAGTATTTT. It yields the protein CSVERGGAGTDTQYF.

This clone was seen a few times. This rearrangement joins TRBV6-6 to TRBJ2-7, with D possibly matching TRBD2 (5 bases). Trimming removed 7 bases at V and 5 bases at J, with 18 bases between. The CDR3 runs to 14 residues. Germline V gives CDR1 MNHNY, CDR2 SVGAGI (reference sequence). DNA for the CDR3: TGTGCCAGCAACACGGCCGAACTAGGGAACGAGCAGTACTTC. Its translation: CASNTAELGNEQYF.

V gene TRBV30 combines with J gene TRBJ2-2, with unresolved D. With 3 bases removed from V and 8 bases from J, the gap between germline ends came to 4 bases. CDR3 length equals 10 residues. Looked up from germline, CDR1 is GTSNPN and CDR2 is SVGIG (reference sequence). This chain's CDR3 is CAWRRGELFF. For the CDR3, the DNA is TGTGCCTGGAGGAGGGGGGAGCTGTTTTTT.

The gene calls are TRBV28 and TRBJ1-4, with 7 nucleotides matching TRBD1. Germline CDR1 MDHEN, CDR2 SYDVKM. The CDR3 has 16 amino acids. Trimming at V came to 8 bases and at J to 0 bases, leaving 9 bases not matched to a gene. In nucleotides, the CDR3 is TGTGCCAGCCCCCCGCGCCAGGGGGCAACTAATGAAAAACTGTTTTTT. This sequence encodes CASPPRQGATNEKLFF.